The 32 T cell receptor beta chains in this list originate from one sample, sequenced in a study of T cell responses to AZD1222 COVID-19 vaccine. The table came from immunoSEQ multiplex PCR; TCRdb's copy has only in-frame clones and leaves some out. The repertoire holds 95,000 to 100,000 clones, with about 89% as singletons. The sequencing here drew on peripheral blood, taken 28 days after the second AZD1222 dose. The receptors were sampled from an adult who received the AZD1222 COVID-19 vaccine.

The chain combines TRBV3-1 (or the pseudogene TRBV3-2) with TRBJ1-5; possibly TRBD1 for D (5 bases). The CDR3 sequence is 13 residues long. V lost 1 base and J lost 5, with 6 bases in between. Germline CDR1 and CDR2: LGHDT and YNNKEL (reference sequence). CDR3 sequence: CASSQGGDQPQHF. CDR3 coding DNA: TGTGCCAGCAGCCAAGGGGGGGATCAGCCCCAGCATTTT.

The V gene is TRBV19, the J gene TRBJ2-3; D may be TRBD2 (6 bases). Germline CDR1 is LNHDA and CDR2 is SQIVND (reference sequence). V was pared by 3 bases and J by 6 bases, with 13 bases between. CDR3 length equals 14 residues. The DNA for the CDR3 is TGTGCCAGTAGTATCGGAGGGATTGGGGATACGCAGTATTTT. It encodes CASSIGGIGDTQYF.

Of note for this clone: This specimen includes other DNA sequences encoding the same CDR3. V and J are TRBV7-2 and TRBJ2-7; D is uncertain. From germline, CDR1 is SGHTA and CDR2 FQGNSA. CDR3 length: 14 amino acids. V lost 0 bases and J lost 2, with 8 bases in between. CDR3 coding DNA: TGTGCCAGCAGCTTAGCGCTAGGAGCCTACGAGCAGTACTTC. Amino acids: CASSLALGAYEQYF.

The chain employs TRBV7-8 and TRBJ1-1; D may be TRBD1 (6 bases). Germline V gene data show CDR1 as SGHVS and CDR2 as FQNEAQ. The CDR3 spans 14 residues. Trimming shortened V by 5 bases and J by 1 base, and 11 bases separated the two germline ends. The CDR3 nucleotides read TGTGCCAGCAGCCTTCGGACAGCGAACACTGAAGCTTTCTTT. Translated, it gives CASSLRTANTEAFF.

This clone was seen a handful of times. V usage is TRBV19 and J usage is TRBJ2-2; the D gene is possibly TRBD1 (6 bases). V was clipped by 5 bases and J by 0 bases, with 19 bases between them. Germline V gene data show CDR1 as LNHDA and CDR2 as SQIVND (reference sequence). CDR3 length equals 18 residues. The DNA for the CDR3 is TGTGCCAGTAGTCGTCATGGGACAAAACTCGCGAACACCGGGGAGCTGTTTTTT. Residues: CASSRHGTKLANTGELFF.

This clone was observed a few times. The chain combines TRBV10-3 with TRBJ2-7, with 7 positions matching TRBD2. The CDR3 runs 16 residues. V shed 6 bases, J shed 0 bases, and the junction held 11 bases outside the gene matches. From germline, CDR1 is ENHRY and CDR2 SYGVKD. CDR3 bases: TGTGCCATCAGGGAGCCTAGCGGCAAAGGCTCCTACGAGCAGTACTTC. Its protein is CAIREPSGKGSYEQYF.

For the CDR3, the DNA is TGTGCCAGCAGCCCGACGGGCGCCTACGAGCAGTACTTC. This sequence encodes CASSPTGAYEQYF. The chain uses TRBV7-8 and TRBJ2-7, with D unresolved. CDR3 length: 13 residues. V dropped 5 bases and J dropped 2 bases, with 10 bases sitting between them. Germline CDR1 and CDR2: SGHVS and FQNEAQ. Combining the CDR3 with reference TRBV7-8 and TRBJ2-7 gives the whole variable domain GAGVSQSPRYKVAKRGQDVALRCDPISGHVSLFWYQQALGQGPEFLTYFQNEAQLDKSGLPSDRFFAERPEGSVSTLKIQRTQQEDSAVYLCASSPTGAYEQYFGPGTRLTVT.

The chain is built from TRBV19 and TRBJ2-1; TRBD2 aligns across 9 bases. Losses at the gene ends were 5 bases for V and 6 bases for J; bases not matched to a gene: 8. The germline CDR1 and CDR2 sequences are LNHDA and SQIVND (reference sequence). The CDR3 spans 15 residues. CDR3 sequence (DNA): TGTGCCAGTAGTCCTCGCGGGGGGGTCGGCAATGAGCAGTTCTTC. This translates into CASSPRGGVGNEQFF.

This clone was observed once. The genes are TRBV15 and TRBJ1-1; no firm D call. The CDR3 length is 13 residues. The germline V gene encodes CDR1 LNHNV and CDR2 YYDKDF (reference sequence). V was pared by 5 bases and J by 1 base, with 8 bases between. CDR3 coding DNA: TGTGCCACCAGCGCCCAGCGGAACACTGAAGCTTTCTTT. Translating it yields CATSAQRNTEAFF.

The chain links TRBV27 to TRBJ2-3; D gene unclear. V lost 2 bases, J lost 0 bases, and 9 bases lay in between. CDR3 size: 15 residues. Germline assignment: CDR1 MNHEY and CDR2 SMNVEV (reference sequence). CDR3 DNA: TGTGCCAGCAGTTTAAAATCCCTTAGCACAGATACGCAGTATTTT. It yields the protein CASSLKSLSTDTQYF.

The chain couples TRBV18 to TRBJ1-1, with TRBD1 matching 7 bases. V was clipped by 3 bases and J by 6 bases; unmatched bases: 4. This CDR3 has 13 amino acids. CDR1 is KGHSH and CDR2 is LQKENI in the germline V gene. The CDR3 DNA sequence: TGTGCCAGCTCACCCGACAGGGCCTCTGAAGCTTTCTTT. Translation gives CASSPDRASEAFF.

CDR3 amino acids: CASSQDASDQKLFF. In DNA, the CDR3 is TGCGCCAGCAGCCAAGATGCCTCTGACCAAAAACTGTTTTTT. V gene TRBV4-3 combines with J gene TRBJ1-4; D unclear. The CDR3 consists of 14 residues. V dropped 0 bases and J dropped 9 bases, with 11 bases sitting between them. Germline-derived CDR1 and CDR2 are LGHNA and YSLEER.

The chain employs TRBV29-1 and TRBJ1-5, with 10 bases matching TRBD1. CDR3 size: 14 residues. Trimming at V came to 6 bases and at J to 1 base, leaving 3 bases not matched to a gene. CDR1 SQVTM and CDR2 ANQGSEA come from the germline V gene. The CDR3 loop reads CSVGDRGSNQPQHF. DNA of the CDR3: TGCAGCGTAGGGGACAGGGGAAGCAATCAGCCCCAGCATTTT.

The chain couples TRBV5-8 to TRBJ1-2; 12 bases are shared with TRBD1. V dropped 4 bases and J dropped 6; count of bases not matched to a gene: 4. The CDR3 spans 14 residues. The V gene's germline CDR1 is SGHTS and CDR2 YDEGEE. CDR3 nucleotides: TGTGCCAGCAGCACGGGACAGGGGGCGGATGGCTACACCTTC. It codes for CASSTGQGADGYTF.

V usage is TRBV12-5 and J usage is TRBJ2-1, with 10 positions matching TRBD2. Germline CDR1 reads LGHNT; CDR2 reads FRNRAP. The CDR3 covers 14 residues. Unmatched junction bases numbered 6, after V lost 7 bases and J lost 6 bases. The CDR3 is CASAPGLAPNEQFF. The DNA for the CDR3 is TGTGCTAGTGCTCCGGGACTAGCGCCCAATGAGCAGTTCTTC.

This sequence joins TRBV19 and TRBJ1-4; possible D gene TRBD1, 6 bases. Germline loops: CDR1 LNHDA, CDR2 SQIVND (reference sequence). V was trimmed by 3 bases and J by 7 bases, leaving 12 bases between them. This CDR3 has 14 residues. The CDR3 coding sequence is TGTGCCAGTAGTATTACCGGGGGCGGTGAAAAACTGTTTTTT. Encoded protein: CASSITGGGEKLFF. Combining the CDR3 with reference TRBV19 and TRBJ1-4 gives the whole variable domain DGGITQSPKYLFRKEGQNVTLSCEQNLNHDAMYWYRQDPGQGLRLIYYSQIVNDFQKGDIAEGYSVSREKKESFPLTVTSAQKNPTAFYLCASSITGGGEKLFFGSGTQLSVL.

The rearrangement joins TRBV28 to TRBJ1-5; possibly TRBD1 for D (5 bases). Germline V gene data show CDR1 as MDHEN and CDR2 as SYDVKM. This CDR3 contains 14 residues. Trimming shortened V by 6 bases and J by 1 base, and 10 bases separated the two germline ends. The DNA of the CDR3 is TGTGCCAGCAGCCTGCCAGGGAGCAATCAGCCCCAGCATTTT. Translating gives CASSLPGSNQPQHF.

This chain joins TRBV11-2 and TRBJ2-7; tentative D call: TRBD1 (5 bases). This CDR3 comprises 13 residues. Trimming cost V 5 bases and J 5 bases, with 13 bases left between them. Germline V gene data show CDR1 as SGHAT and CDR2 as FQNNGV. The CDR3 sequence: CASSGRERDEQYF. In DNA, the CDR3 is TGTGCCAGCAGCGGCAGGGAACGGGACGAGCAGTACTTC.

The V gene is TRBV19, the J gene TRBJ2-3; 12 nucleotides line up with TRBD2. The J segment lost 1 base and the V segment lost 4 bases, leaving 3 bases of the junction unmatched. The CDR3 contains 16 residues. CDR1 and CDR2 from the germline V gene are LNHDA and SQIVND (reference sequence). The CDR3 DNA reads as TGTGCCAGTAGTAGGCTAGCGGGGGGGGGCACAGATACGCAGTATTTT. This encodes CASSRLAGGGTDTQYF.

The CDR3 region is CASSPTPRSGGSTDTQYF. CDR3 nucleotide sequence: TGTGCCAGCAGCCCCACCCCGCGTTCGGGAGGGAGCACAGATACGCAGTATTTT. V usage is TRBV7-3 and J usage is TRBJ2-3; 8 bases match TRBD2. Germline V gene lookup returns CDR1 SGHTA and CDR2 FQGTGA. This CDR3 has 18 residues. V shed 5 bases and J 0 bases; nucleotides not matched to a gene: 13.

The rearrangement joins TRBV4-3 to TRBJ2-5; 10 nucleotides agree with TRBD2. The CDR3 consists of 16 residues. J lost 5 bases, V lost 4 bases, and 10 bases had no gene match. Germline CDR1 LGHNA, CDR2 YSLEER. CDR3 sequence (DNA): TGCGCCAGCAGCCCATCTAGCGGGAGTGGTTTCGAGACCCAGTACTTC. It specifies CASSPSSGSGFETQYF.

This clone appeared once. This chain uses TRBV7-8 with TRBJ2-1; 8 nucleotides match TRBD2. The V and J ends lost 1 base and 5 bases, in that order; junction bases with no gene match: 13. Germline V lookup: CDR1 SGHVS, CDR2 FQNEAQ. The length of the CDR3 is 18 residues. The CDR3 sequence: CASSLVENSGALHNEQFF. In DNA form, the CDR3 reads TGTGCCAGCAGCTTAGTTGAGAATAGCGGGGCGCTTCACAATGAGCAGTTCTTC. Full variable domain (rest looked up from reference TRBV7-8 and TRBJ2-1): GAGVSQSPRYKVAKRGQDVALRCDPISGHVSLFWYQQALGQGPEFLTYFQNEAQLDKSGLPSDRFFAERPEGSVSTLKIQRTQQEDSAVYLCASSLVENSGALHNEQFFGPGTRLTVL.

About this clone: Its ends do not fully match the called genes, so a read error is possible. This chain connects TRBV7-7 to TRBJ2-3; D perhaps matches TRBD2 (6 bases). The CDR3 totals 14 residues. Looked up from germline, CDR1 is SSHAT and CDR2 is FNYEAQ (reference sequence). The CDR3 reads CASSLGGVTDTQYF. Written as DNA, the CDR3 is TGTGCTAGCAGCTTGGGGGGAGTCACAGATACGCAGTATTTT.

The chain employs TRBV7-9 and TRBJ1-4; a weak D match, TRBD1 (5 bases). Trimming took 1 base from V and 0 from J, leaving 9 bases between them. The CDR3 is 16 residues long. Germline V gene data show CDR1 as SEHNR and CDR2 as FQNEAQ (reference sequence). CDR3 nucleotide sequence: TGTGCCAGCAGCTTAGATGGGGGGGCAACTAATGAAAAACTGTTTTTT. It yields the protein CASSLDGGATNEKLFF.

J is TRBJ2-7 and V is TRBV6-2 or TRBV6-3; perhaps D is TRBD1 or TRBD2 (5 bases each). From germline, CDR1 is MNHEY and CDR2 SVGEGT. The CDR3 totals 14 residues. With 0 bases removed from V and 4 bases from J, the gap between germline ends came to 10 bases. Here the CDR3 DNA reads TGTGCCAGCAGTTACTCCAGCGGACAATACGAGCAGTACTTC. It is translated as CASSYSSGQYEQYF.

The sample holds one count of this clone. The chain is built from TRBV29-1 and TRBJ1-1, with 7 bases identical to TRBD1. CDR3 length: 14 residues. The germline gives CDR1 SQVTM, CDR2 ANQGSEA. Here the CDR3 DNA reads TGCAGGATACAGGGGAGGTCGGTGAACACTGAAGCTTTCTTT. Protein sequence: CRIQGRSVNTEAFF.

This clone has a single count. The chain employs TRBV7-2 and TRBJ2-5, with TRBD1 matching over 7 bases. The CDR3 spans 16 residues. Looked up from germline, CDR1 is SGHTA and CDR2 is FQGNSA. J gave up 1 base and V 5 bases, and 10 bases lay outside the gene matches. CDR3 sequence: CASSVSSGTVQETQYF. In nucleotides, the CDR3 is TGTGCCAGCAGCGTGTCCTCCGGGACAGTCCAAGAGACCCAGTACTTC.

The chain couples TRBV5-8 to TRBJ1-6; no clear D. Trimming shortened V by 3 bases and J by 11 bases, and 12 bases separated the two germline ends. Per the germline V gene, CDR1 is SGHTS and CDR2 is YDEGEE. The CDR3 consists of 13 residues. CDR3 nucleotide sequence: TGTGCCAGCAGCTGGGGAGTCAGTGCACCCCTCCACTTT. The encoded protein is CASSWGVSAPLHF.

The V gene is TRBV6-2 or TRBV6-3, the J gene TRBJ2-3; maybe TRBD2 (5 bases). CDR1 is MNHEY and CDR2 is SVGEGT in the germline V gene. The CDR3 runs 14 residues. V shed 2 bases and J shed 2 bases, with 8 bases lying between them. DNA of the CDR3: TGTGCCAGCAGTTACCGGACTGTCACAGATACGCAGTATTTT. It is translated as CASSYRTVTDTQYF.

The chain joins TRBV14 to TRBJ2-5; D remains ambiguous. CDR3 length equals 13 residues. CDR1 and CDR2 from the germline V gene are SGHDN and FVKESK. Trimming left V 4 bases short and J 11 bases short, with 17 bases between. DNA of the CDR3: TGTGCCAGCAGCCGGAAGTCTGCCCCAAGGCAGTACTTC. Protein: CASSRKSAPRQYF.

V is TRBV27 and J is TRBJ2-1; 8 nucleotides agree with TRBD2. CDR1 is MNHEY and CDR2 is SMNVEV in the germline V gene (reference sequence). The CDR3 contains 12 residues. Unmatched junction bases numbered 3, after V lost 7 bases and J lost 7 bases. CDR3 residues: CASKREWNEQFF. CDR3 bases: TGTGCCAGCAAGCGGGAGTGGAATGAGCAGTTCTTC.

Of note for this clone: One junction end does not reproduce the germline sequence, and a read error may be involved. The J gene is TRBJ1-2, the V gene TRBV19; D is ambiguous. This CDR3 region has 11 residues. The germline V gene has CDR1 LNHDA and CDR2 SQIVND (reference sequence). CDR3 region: CAAGRTSLLFF. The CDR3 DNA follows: TGTGCAGCAGGTCGGACCTCGCTACTTTTCTTC.